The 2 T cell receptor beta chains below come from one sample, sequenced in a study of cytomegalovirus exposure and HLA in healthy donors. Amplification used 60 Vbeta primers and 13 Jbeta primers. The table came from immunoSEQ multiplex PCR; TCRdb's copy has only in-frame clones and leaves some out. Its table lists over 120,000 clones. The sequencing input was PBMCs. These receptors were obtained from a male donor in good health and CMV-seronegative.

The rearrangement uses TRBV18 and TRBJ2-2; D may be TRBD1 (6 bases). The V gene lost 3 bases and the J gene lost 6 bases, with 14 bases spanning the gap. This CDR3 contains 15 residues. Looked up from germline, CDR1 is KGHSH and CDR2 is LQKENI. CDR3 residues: CASSPRGGVAGELFF. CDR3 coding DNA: TGTGCCAGCTCACCGCGAGGGGGAGTCGCCGGGGAGCTGTTTTTT.

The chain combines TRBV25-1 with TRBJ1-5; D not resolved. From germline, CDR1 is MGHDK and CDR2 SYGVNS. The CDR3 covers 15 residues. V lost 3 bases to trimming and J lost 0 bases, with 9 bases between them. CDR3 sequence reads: CASSDRLHSNQPQHF. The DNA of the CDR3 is TGTGCCAGCAGTGATCGACTCCATAGCAATCAGCCCCAGCATTTT. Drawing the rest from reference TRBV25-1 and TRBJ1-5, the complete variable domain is EADIYQTPRYLVIGTGKKITLECSQTMGHDKMYWYQQDPGMELHLIHYSYGVNSTEKGDLSSESTVSRIRTEHFPLTLESARPSHTSQYLCASSDRLHSNQPQHFGDGTRLSIL.